Listed below are T cell receptor beta chains from one sample, sequenced in a study of cytomegalovirus exposure and HLA in healthy donors. Here immunoSEQ multiplex PCR was the method, and the copy in TCRdb shows in-frame clones only, minus some. The table shows about 180,000 clones, with around 80% occurring only once. Specimen: PBMCs. These receptors originate from a woman between 50 and 59 years old in good health and CMV-seronegative. CDR3s include the opening cysteine and the closing phenylalanine or tryptophan. D genes are given only for firm matches. The size field is filled for only some rows; it gives once, few, many or a size class.

CDR3 length: 12; clone size: NA; V gene: TRBV7-9; J gene: TRBJ2-5; D gene: NA; CDR3 protein: CASSLPGVTQYF; CDR3 DNA: TGTGCCAGCAGCTTACCGGGAGTGACCCAGTACTTC
CDR3 length: 15; clone size: NA; V gene: TRBV28; J gene: TRBJ2-1; D gene: TRBD2; CDR3 protein: CASSKSGRALFEQFF; CDR3 DNA: TGTGCCAGCAGTAAAAGCGGGAGGGCCCTTTTTGAGCAGTTCTTC
CDR3 length: 13; clone size: NA; V gene: TRBV7-2; J gene: TRBJ2-5; D gene: NA; CDR3 protein: CASSRDYQETQYF; CDR3 DNA: TGTGCCAGCAGCCGGGACTACCAAGAGACCCAGTACTTC
CDR3 length: 15; clone size: NA; V gene: TRBV7-7; J gene: TRBJ2-1; D gene: NA; CDR3 protein: CASSSERVGYNEQFF; CDR3 DNA: TGTGCCAGCAGCTCCGAGCGGGTGGGTTACAATGAGCAGTTCTTC
CDR3 length: 13; clone size: NA; V gene: TRBV6-5; J gene: TRBJ1-2; D gene: NA; CDR3 protein: CASQEQLNYGYTF; CDR3 DNA: TGTGCCAGCCAAGAACAGCTTAACTATGGCTACACCTTC
CDR3 length: 12; clone size: NA; V gene: TRBV2; J gene: TRBJ1-2; D gene: NA; CDR3 protein: CASSGRVGGYTF; CDR3 DNA: TGTGCCAGCAGTGGCAGGGTGGGAGGCTACACCTTC
CDR3 length: 15; clone size: NA; V gene: TRBV28; J gene: TRBJ2-1; D gene: TRBD1; CDR3 protein: CASSRGQENYNEQFF; CDR3 DNA: TGTGCCAGCAGTAGGGGACAGGAAAACTACAATGAGCAGTTCTTC
CDR3 length: 15; clone size: once; V gene: TRBV5-8; J gene: TRBJ2-1; D gene: TRBD2; CDR3 protein: CASSGGGLSYNEQFF; CDR3 DNA: TGTGCCAGCAGCGGCGGGGGGCTCTCCTACAATGAGCAGTTCTTC
CDR3 length: 13; clone size: few; V gene: TRBV6-5; J gene: TRBJ1-4; D gene: TRBD1; CDR3 protein: CASKTGGAGKLFF; CDR3 DNA: TGTGCCAGCAAAACAGGGGGCGCGGGAAAACTGTTTTTT
CDR3 length: 16; clone size: NA; V gene: TRBV5-6; J gene: TRBJ2-3; D gene: NA; CDR3 protein: CASSRTRRTSTDTQYF; CDR3 DNA: TGTGCCAGCAGCCGCACTAGGAGGACTAGCACAGATACGCAGTATTTT
CDR3 length: 15; clone size: NA; V gene: TRBV7-9; J gene: TRBJ2-2; D gene: NA; CDR3 protein: CASRKRQALAGELFF; CDR3 DNA: TGTGCCAGCAGGAAACGACAGGCCCTCGCCGGGGAGCTGTTTTTT
CDR3 length: 14; clone size: NA; V gene: TRBV11-2; J gene: TRBJ2-5; D gene: NA; CDR3 protein: CASSGHLDGETQYF; CDR3 DNA: TGTGCCAGCAGCGGGCACCTGGATGGTGAGACCCAGTACTTC
CDR3 length: 16; clone size: once; V gene: TRBV9; J gene: TRBJ1-1; D gene: TRBD1; CDR3 protein: CASSTQDRGGNTEAFF; CDR3 DNA: TGTGCCAGCAGCACCCAGGACAGGGGAGGAAACACTGAAGCTTTCTTT
CDR3 length: 15; clone size: NA; V gene: TRBV15; J gene: TRBJ2-1; D gene: TRBD2; CDR3 protein: CATSKLAGASNEQFF; CDR3 DNA: TGTGCCACCAGCAAACTAGCGGGGGCCTCCAATGAGCAGTTCTTC
CDR3 length: 12; clone size: NA; V gene: TRBV30; J gene: TRBJ1-2; D gene: NA; CDR3 protein: CAWNRGNYGYTF; CDR3 DNA: TGTGCCTGGAATAGGGGAAACTATGGCTACACCTTC
CDR3 length: 15; clone size: NA; V gene: TRBV6-6; J gene: TRBJ2-3; D gene: TRBD1; CDR3 protein: CASSPTGDRGDTQYF; CDR3 DNA: TGTGCCAGCAGCCCCACAGGGGATCGTGGAGATACGCAGTATTTT
CDR3 length: 17; clone size: NA; V gene: TRBV11-2; J gene: TRBJ2-1; D gene: TRBD2; CDR3 protein: CASSTSGGRTKYNEQFF; CDR3 DNA: TGTGCCAGCAGCACTAGCGGGGGGAGGACCAAATACAATGAGCAGTTCTTC
CDR3 length: 15; clone size: few; V gene: TRBV9; J gene: TRBJ2-7; D gene: NA; CDR3 protein: CASSVAGEGAYEQYF; CDR3 DNA: TGTGCCAGCAGCGTAGCAGGGGAAGGAGCTTACGAGCAGTACTTC
CDR3 length: 16; clone size: NA; V gene: TRBV10-3; J gene: TRBJ1-3; D gene: TRBD1; CDR3 protein: CAITPTGGLSGNTIYF; CDR3 DNA: TGTGCCATCACCCCGACAGGGGGACTCTCTGGAAACACCATATATTTT
CDR3 length: 14; clone size: NA; V gene: TRBV11-2; J gene: TRBJ2-3; D gene: TRBD2; CDR3 protein: CASSPREEADTQYF; CDR3 DNA: TGTGCCAGCAGCCCTCGGGAGGAAGCAGATACGCAGTATTTT
CDR3 length: 13; clone size: NA; V gene: TRBV10-2; J gene: TRBJ2-5; D gene: NA; CDR3 protein: CASSPDPQETQYF; CDR3 DNA: TGCGCCAGCAGTCCAGATCCACAAGAGACCCAGTACTTC
CDR3 length: 14; clone size: NA; V gene: TRBV19; J gene: TRBJ2-3; D gene: TRBD1; CDR3 protein: CASSIGQGAATQYF; CDR3 DNA: TGTGCCAGTAGTATTGGCCAGGGGGCCGCTACGCAGTATTTT
CDR3 length: 16; clone size: few; V gene: TRBV28; J gene: TRBJ2-2; D gene: NA; CDR3 protein: CASTTISGGDTGELFF; CDR3 DNA: TGTGCCAGCACCACTATCTCAGGAGGAGACACCGGGGAGCTGTTTTTT
CDR3 length: 16; clone size: NA; V gene: TRBV7-8; J gene: TRBJ2-2; D gene: TRBD2; CDR3 protein: CASSLGRGSNTGELFF; CDR3 DNA: TGTGCCAGCAGCTTAGGGCGGGGGTCTAACACCGGGGAGCTGTTTTTT
CDR3 length: 12; clone size: few; V gene: TRBV29-1; J gene: TRBJ1-2; D gene: NA; CDR3 protein: CSVAGRTHGYTF; CDR3 DNA: TGCAGCGTTGCGGGGAGGACCCATGGCTACACCTTC
CDR3 length: 12; clone size: NA; V gene: TRBV29-1; J gene: TRBJ2-7; D gene: NA; CDR3 protein: CSVRGESYEQYF; CDR3 DNA: TGCAGCGTCAGGGGGGAATCCTACGAGCAGTACTTC
CDR3 length: 18; clone size: NA; V gene: TRBV5-6; J gene: TRBJ1-3; D gene: NA; CDR3 protein: CASSLATGTRPSGNTIYF; CDR3 DNA: TGTGCCAGCAGCTTGGCGACAGGCACCCGACCCTCTGGAAACACCATATATTTT
CDR3 length: 15; clone size: NA; V gene: TRBV30; J gene: TRBJ2-1; D gene: TRBD2; CDR3 protein: CAWYGRLAGVHEQFF; CDR3 DNA: TGTGCCTGGTATGGCAGACTAGCGGGAGTCCATGAGCAGTTCTTC
CDR3 length: 16; clone size: NA; V gene: TRBV10-2; J gene: TRBJ2-7; D gene: NA; CDR3 protein: CASSSPGGGSSYEQYF; CDR3 DNA: TGCGCCAGCAGTTCCCCCGGGGGAGGCAGCTCCTACGAGCAGTACTTC
CDR3 length: 15; clone size: NA; V gene: TRBV5-6; J gene: TRBJ1-5; D gene: NA; CDR3 protein: CASSLGRDTYQPQHF; CDR3 DNA: TGTGCCAGCAGCTTGGGACGGGACACATATCAGCCCCAGCATTTT
CDR3 length: 12; clone size: NA; V gene: TRBV5-1; J gene: TRBJ2-7; D gene: NA; CDR3 protein: CASSSQGYEQYF; CDR3 DNA: TGCGCCAGCAGCTCGCAGGGTTACGAGCAGTACTTC
CDR3 length: 16; clone size: few; V gene: TRBV15; J gene: TRBJ1-1; D gene: NA; CDR3 protein: CATSRGETGTKAEAFF; CDR3 DNA: TGTGCCACCAGCAGAGGTGAGACAGGCACGAAGGCTGAAGCTTTCTTT
CDR3 length: 16; clone size: NA; V gene: TRBV7-9; J gene: TRBJ2-1; D gene: TRBD2; CDR3 protein: CASSSPSGSSYNEQFF; CDR3 DNA: TGTGCCAGCAGCTCCCCTAGCGGTTCCTCCTACAATGAGCAGTTCTTC
CDR3 length: 14; clone size: NA; V gene: TRBV7-6; J gene: TRBJ2-7; D gene: NA; CDR3 protein: CASSPLQGTYEQYF; CDR3 DNA: TGTGCCAGCAGCCCCCTACAGGGAACCTACGAGCAGTACTTC
CDR3 length: 16; clone size: NA; V gene: TRBV28; J gene: TRBJ2-7; D gene: NA; CDR3 protein: CASSLYTGQSSYEQYF; CDR3 DNA: TGTGCCAGCAGTTTATATACAGGCCAGAGCTCCTACGAGCAGTACTTC
CDR3 length: 14; clone size: NA; V gene: TRBV28; J gene: TRBJ1-5; D gene: NA; CDR3 protein: CASSLGGANQPQHF; CDR3 DNA: TGTGCCAGCAGTTTGGGGGGGGCCAATCAGCCCCAGCATTTT
CDR3 length: 15; clone size: NA; V gene: TRBV4-1; J gene: TRBJ1-1; D gene: TRBD1; CDR3 protein: CASSQSTGVDTEAFF; CDR3 DNA: TGCGCCAGCAGCCAGTCTACAGGGGTTGACACTGAAGCTTTCTTT
CDR3 length: 15; clone size: NA; V gene: TRBV9; J gene: TRBJ2-1; D gene: TRBD2; CDR3 protein: CASSVGRERPNEQFF; CDR3 DNA: TGTGCCAGCAGCGTAGGGCGGGAGAGACCCAATGAGCAGTTCTTC
CDR3 length: 13; clone size: NA; V gene: TRBV29-1; J gene: TRBJ2-5; D gene: NA; CDR3 protein: CSVTRGRPGTQYF; CDR3 DNA: TGCAGCGTCACCCGAGGGAGACCGGGGACCCAGTACTTC
CDR3 length: 11; clone size: NA; V gene: TRBV7-8; J gene: TRBJ2-7; D gene: NA; CDR3 protein: CASTSGVEQYF; CDR3 DNA: TGTGCCAGCACCTCAGGGGTCGAGCAGTACTTC
CDR3 length: 13; clone size: few; V gene: TRBV28; J gene: TRBJ2-1; D gene: NA; CDR3 protein: CASSLRPGDEQFF; CDR3 DNA: TGTGCCAGCAGTTTAAGACCGGGGGATGAGCAGTTCTTC
CDR3 length: 14; clone size: NA; V gene: TRBV7-9; J gene: TRBJ2-7; D gene: NA; CDR3 protein: CASSLGQSSYEQYF; CDR3 DNA: TGTGCCAGCAGCTTAGGACAGAGCTCCTACGAGCAGTACTTC
CDR3 length: 15; clone size: NA; V gene: TRBV10-3; J gene: TRBJ2-1; D gene: TRBD2; CDR3 protein: CAISVGTSSYNEQFF; CDR3 DNA: TGTGCCATCAGTGTCGGGACTAGCTCCTACAATGAGCAGTTCTTC
CDR3 length: 12; clone size: NA; V gene: TRBV7-2; J gene: TRBJ2-5; D gene: NA; CDR3 protein: CASSLGRETQYF; CDR3 DNA: TGTGCCAGCAGCTTAGGGAGAGAGACCCAGTACTTC
CDR3 length: 13; clone size: NA; V gene: TRBV4-1; J gene: TRBJ2-5; D gene: NA; CDR3 protein: CASSQKTEETQYF; CDR3 DNA: TGCGCCAGCAGCCAGAAGACAGAAGAGACCCAGTACTTC
CDR3 length: 16; clone size: NA; V gene: TRBV5-4; J gene: TRBJ2-5; D gene: TRBD2; CDR3 protein: CASSSRAGEGSETQYF; CDR3 DNA: TGTGCCAGCAGCTCAAGAGCGGGGGAGGGTTCGGAGACCCAGTACTTC
CDR3 length: 17; clone size: NA; V gene: TRBV13; J gene: TRBJ1-5; D gene: TRBD1; CDR3 protein: CASSLGLIGTGDQPQHF; CDR3 DNA: TGTGCCAGCAGCTTAGGCCTTATAGGGACAGGGGATCAGCCCCAGCATTTT
CDR3 length: 15; clone size: NA; V gene: TRBV6-4; J gene: TRBJ2-7; D gene: TRBD2; CDR3 protein: CASSALAGGGSEQYF; CDR3 DNA: TGTGCCAGCAGTGCACTAGCGGGGGGCGGGTCCGAGCAGTACTTC
CDR3 length: 16; clone size: NA; V gene: TRBV18; J gene: TRBJ2-2; D gene: TRBD1; CDR3 protein: CASSPYRGSDTGELFF; CDR3 DNA: TGTGCCAGCTCACCATACAGGGGCTCGGACACCGGGGAGCTGTTTTTT
CDR3 length: 16; clone size: NA; V gene: TRBV5-1; J gene: TRBJ2-7; D gene: TRBD1; CDR3 protein: CASSRGTGGAFYEQYF; CDR3 DNA: TGCGCCAGCAGCCGCGGGACAGGGGGAGCCTTCTACGAGCAGTACTTC
CDR3 length: 17; clone size: NA; V gene: TRBV19; J gene: TRBJ1-5; D gene: NA; CDR3 protein: CASSAFEGYRSNQPQHF; CDR3 DNA: TGTGCCAGTAGCGCCTTTGAGGGCTATAGGTCCAATCAGCCCCAGCATTTT
CDR3 length: 14; clone size: NA; V gene: TRBV5-6; J gene: TRBJ1-2; D gene: TRBD1; CDR3 protein: CASSATGIIYGYTF; CDR3 DNA: TGTGCCAGCAGCGCGACAGGGATTATTTACGGCTACACCTTC
CDR3 length: 14; clone size: NA; V gene: TRBV30; J gene: TRBJ2-7; D gene: TRBD1; CDR3 protein: CALNDRGNPYEQYF; CDR3 DNA: TGTGCCCTAAATGACAGGGGGAACCCCTACGAGCAGTACTTC
CDR3 length: 15; clone size: NA; V gene: TRBV27; J gene: TRBJ2-5; D gene: NA; CDR3 protein: CASSLIPTSPETQYF; CDR3 DNA: TGTGCCAGCAGTTTAATCCCTACTAGTCCGGAGACCCAGTACTTC
CDR3 length: 15; clone size: NA; V gene: TRBV9; J gene: TRBJ2-5; D gene: TRBD1; CDR3 protein: CASSLMTGSLETQYF; CDR3 DNA: TGTGCCAGCAGCCTAATGACAGGGTCTCTGGAGACCCAGTACTTC
CDR3 length: 15; clone size: NA; V gene: TRBV18; J gene: TRBJ2-7; D gene: TRBD1; CDR3 protein: CASSRARDSLYEQYF; CDR3 DNA: TGTGCCAGCTCACGCGCCCGGGACAGTCTATACGAGCAGTACTTC